The rows below give T cell receptor beta chains drawn from one sample of a study of T cells in Graves' hyperthyroidism and ophthalmopathy. In TCRdb, the multiplex PCR reads were re-called with MiXCR into one record per CDR3 protein. The sample holds 500,000 to 650,000 distinct CDR3 sequences, 14% seen once. Sequenced sample: blood. Source of these receptors: a woman aged 40 to 49 with Graves' hyperthyroidism. The CDR3 runs from the conserved cysteine through the conserved F or W. A D gene is named only where the DNA matches it firmly. Only part of the rows carry a size: once, few, many, or a class if the clone is expanded.

TRBJ2-5 | TRBV3-1 | many | - | CASSQPPRGRIQETQYF | TGTGCCAGCAGCCAACCCCCCAGGGGCCGTATCCAAGAGACCCAGTACTTC
TRBJ2-1 | TRBV19 | many | - | CASSLVGTQSSYNEQFF | TGTGCCAGTAGTTTGGTCGGGACCCAAAGCTCCTACAATGAGCAGTTCTTC
TRBJ1-2 | TRBV24-1 | many | - | CATSDSRRLKEGYTF | TGTGCCACCAGTGATTCACGACGGCTTAAGGAAGGCTACACCTTC
TRBJ1-2 | TRBV11-1 | many | TRBD1 | CASSPSGQNNYGYTF | TGTGCCAGCAGCCCCTCGGGACAGAATAACTATGGCTACACCTTC
TRBJ2-7 | TRBV29-1 | many | TRBD1 | CSVAPTGSAYEQYF | TGCAGCGTTGCCCCGACAGGGTCTGCCTACGAGCAGTACTTC
TRBJ2-5 | TRBV30 | many | - | CAWRQGVGQETQYF | TGTGCCTGGCGGCAGGGAGTGGGGCAGGAGACCCAGTACTTC
TRBJ2-7 | TRBV6-5 | - | - | CASSYTNGEQYF | TGTGCCAGCAGTTACACCAATGGCGAGCAGTACTTC
TRBJ1-1 | TRBV20-1 | many | - | CSAREGSAFF | TGCAGTGCTAGAGAAGGGAGTGCTTTCTTT
TRBJ2-5 | TRBV12-3/TRBV12-4 | many | TRBD1 | CASSLSSTGIGGETQYF | TGTGCCAGCAGTTTATCCTCGACAGGGATCGGAGGAGAGACCCAGTACTTC
TRBJ1-5 | TRBV28 | many | TRBD1 | CASRRQGTGNQPQHF | TGTGCCAGCAGACGACAGGGGACGGGCAATCAGCCCCAGCATTTT
TRBJ1-5 | TRBV25-1 | - | - | CASRVGKRNQPQHF | TGTGCCAGCAGAGTCGGGAAAAGGAATCAGCCCCAGCATTTT
TRBJ2-7 | TRBV7-8 | many | TRBD2 | CASSLRRLAGGEQYF | TGTGCCAGCAGCTTAAGGCGACTAGCGGGAGGCGAGCAGTACTTC
TRBJ1-5 | TRBV28 | many | - | CASRMGFNQPQHF | TGTGCCAGCAGGATGGGATTCAATCAGCCCCAGCATTTT
TRBJ2-5 | TRBV5-1 | - | - | CASSLFSPLETQYF | TGCGCCAGCAGCTTGTTCAGCCCTCTGGAGACCCAGTACTTC
TRBJ2-5 | TRBV2 | many | - | CASSGLGETQYF | TGTGCCAGCAGTGGTCTAGGAGAGACCCAGTACTTC
TRBJ2-7 | TRBV10-1 | many | TRBD1 | CASSPGQGKGYEQYF | TGCGCCAGCAGCCCTGGACAGGGGAAGGGCTACGAGCAGTACTTC
TRBJ2-1 | TRBV5-4 | - | TRBD2 | CASSSPSSGTYNEQFF | TGTGCCAGCAGCTCCCCTTCTAGCGGGACCTACAATGAGCAGTTCTTC
TRBJ1-1 | TRBV12-3/TRBV12-4 | many | - | CASSGRTTEAFF | TGTGCCAGCAGTGGGCGGACCACTGAAGCTTTCTTT
TRBJ1-1 | TRBV20-1 | - | - | CSASLVGPLNTEAFF | TGCAGTGCTAGTCTGGTGGGTCCATTGAACACTGAAGCTTTCTTT
TRBJ1-5 | TRBV15 | - | TRBD1 | CATRTGNYSNQPQHF | TGTGCCACCAGGACAGGGAATTATAGCAATCAGCCCCAGCATTTT
TRBJ2-1 | TRBV5-1 | many | - | CASSIGSSYNEQFF | TGCGCCAGCAGTATCGGGAGCTCCTACAATGAGCAGTTCTTC
TRBJ2-5 | TRBV9 | many | TRBD2 | CASSVGTSVRAQYF | TGTGCCAGCAGCGTGGGGACTAGCGTCCGGGCCCAGTACTTC
TRBJ1-1 | TRBV11-3 | many | - | CASSSTTSLNAFF | TGTGCCAGCAGCTCAACCACAAGCCTGAATGCTTTCTTT